One sample yielded the 18 T cell receptor beta chains listed below, sequenced in a study of cytomegalovirus exposure and HLA in healthy donors. This PCR relied on a set of 60 Vbeta primers and 13 Jbeta primers. The method was immunoSEQ multiplex PCR; TCRdb's version includes in-frame clones alone and lacks a portion of them. The table records some 120,000 clones, about three quarters of them present only once. Input material: PBMCs. These receptors were obtained from a woman in her twenties or thirties in good health and CMV-seronegative.

Only a few counts were recorded for this clone. This chain joins TRBV7-6 and TRBJ2-1; tentative D call: TRBD1 (6 bases). The CDR3 covers 14 residues. Per germline, CDR1 SGHVS and CDR2 FNYEAQ. The V end was cut by 6 bases, the J end by 7 bases, with 16 bases between. The chain's CDR3 is CASRNLGAVNEQFF. CDR3 bases: TGTGCCAGCAGAAACCTGGGGGCGGTGAATGAGCAGTTCTTC.

V gene TRBV11-2 combines with J gene TRBJ1-1; no reliable D call. V dropped 2 bases and J dropped 1 base, with 5 bases sitting between them. This CDR3 comprises 13 residues. Germline CDR1 is SGHAT and CDR2 is FQNNGV. The CDR3 bases are TGTGCCAGCAGCTTAAACAAGAACACTGAAGCTTTCTTT. Protein: CASSLNKNTEAFF. Using reference TRBV11-2 and TRBJ1-1 for the parts outside the CDR3, the full variable domain is EAGVAQSPRYKIIEKRQSVAFWCNPISGHATLYWYQQILGQGPKLLIQFQNNGVVDDSQLPKDRFSAERLKGVDSTLKIQPAKLEDSAVYLCASSLNKNTEAFFGQGTRLTVV.

The chain joins TRBV5-6 to TRBJ2-2; D is ambiguous. The CDR3 contains 15 residues. Germline CDR1 SGHDT, CDR2 YYEEEE. V dropped 4 bases and J dropped 2 bases, with 12 bases sitting between them. As DNA, the CDR3 is TGTGCCAGCAGCCAGGTCAGGATTAACACCGGGGAGCTGTTTTTT. This translates into CASSQVRINTGELFF.

This sequence joins TRBV2 and TRBJ1-1, with TRBD1 as a possible D gene (6 bases). V shed 2 bases and J shed 0 bases, with 10 bases lying between them. Per the germline V gene, CDR1 is SNHLY and CDR2 is FYNNEI. The CDR3 runs to 15 residues. CDR3 coding DNA: TGTGCCAGCAGTGAACAGGGGCGACTGAACACTGAAGCTTTCTTT. Residues: CASSEQGRLNTEAFF.

This sequence joins TRBV5-4 and TRBJ1-2, with D maybe TRBD1 (6 bases). The V gene lost 2 bases and the J gene lost 7 bases, with 12 bases spanning the gap. This CDR3 contains 13 residues. From germline, CDR1 is SGHNT and CDR2 YYREEE (reference sequence). In nucleotides, the CDR3 is TGTGCCAGCAGCTTAGGGGGGGCGAGTGGCTACACCTTC. It is translated as CASSLGGASGYTF.

V gene TRBV19 combines with J gene TRBJ2-2; D is undetermined. V dropped 7 bases and J dropped 1 base, with 7 bases sitting between them. The CDR3 spans 13 residues. The germline V gene encodes CDR1 LNHDA and CDR2 SQIVND (reference sequence). The CDR3 region has the DNA TGTGCCAGTAATTTCCAGAACACCGGGGAGCTGTTTTTT. Protein sequence: CASNFQNTGELFF.

The chain couples TRBV18 to TRBJ2-1; 9 bases match TRBD2. CDR1 is KGHSH and CDR2 is LQKENI in the germline V gene. V lost 0 bases to trimming and J lost 7 bases; unmatched junction nucleotides: 10. The CDR3 runs 17 residues. For the CDR3, the DNA is TGTGCCAGCTCACCACCGGTTGGCGGGAGGGCCCTGAATGAGCAGTTCTTC. Residues: CASSPPVGGRALNEQFF.

The CDR3 nucleotides are TGTGCCAGCAGCTTGGGACTAGCGGTCTCCTACGAGCAGTACTTC. It codes for CASSLGLAVSYEQYF. The J gene is TRBJ2-7, the V gene TRBV11-2; 11 positions match TRBD2. Germline CDR1 is SGHAT and CDR2 is FQNNGV. V lost 3 bases and J lost 0; bases outside the gene matches: 1. CDR3 length: 15 amino acids.

The rearrangement uses TRBV21-1 and TRBJ1-5. TRBV21-1 corresponds to a pseudogene. The CDR3 loop spans 18 amino acids. In DNA, the CDR3 is TGTGCCAGCAGCAAAGCGCAAGTCGCGTCCGGGGGCAATCAGCCCCAGCATTTT. It codes for CASSKAQVASGGNQPQHF.

This rearrangement joins TRBV13 to TRBJ2-3; D call uncertain. Trimming took off 4 bases at V and 2 bases at J, with 7 bases between the two ends. This CDR3 is 13 amino acids long. The germline V gene encodes CDR1 PRHDT and CDR2 FYEKMQ (reference sequence). The CDR3 is CASSSRYTDTQYF. The CDR3, as DNA: TGTGCCAGCAGCTCTCGGTACACAGATACGCAGTATTTT.

As DNA, the CDR3 is TGTGCCAGCACCGGGAACCAAGAGACCCAGTACTTC. Residues: CASTGNQETQYF. The chain is built from TRBV6-1 and TRBJ2-5; D may be TRBD2 (5 bases). Germline loops: CDR1 MNHNS, CDR2 SASEGT. This CDR3 has 12 residues. Trimming took off 7 bases at V and 0 bases at J, with 6 bases between the two ends.

The rearrangement links TRBV30 to TRBJ1-3; 8 bases map to TRBD1. CDR3 length: 13 amino acids. Germline V gives CDR1 GTSNPN, CDR2 SVGIG (reference sequence). J was trimmed by 5 bases and V by 4 bases; bases with no gene match: 4. CDR3 sequence (DNA): TGTGCCTGGACCCGGACAGGGAGAAACACCATATATTTT. This translates into CAWTRTGRNTIYF.

The J gene is TRBJ2-1, the V gene TRBV7-8, with D perhaps matching TRBD2 (6 bases). V gave up 5 bases and J gave up 5 bases, with 19 bases separating them. Germline V gene data show CDR1 as SGHVS and CDR2 as FQNEAQ. The CDR3 runs to 16 residues. CDR3 sequence (DNA): TGTGCCAGCAGCCATCCTTACGGGGGTTGGGACAATGAGCAGTTCTTC. This codes for CASSHPYGGWDNEQFF.

This chain uses TRBV5-1 with TRBJ2-2; a weak D match, TRBD2 (6 bases). V was pared by 4 bases and J by 4 bases, with 14 bases between. The CDR3 totals 15 residues. Germline assignment: CDR1 SGHRS and CDR2 YFSETQ. The CDR3 is CASSPRDSRTGELFF. The CDR3 region has the DNA TGCGCCAGCAGCCCCCGGGACTCCCGCACCGGGGAGCTGTTTTTT.

The CDR3 nucleotides read TGCAGCGTTGAGGGACAGGGAAACACTGAAGCTTTCTTT. It is translated as CSVEGQGNTEAFF. The chain employs TRBV29-1 and TRBJ1-1, with 9 bases fitting TRBD1. CDR1 and CDR2 from the germline V gene are SQVTM and ANQGSEA. This CDR3 is 13 amino acids long. Trimming removed 3 bases from V and 2 bases from J; junction bases left unmatched: 1.

A few counts support this clone. V is TRBV30 and J is TRBJ1-3; D not resolved. Trimming removed 2 bases at V and 0 bases at J, with 8 bases between. The length of the CDR3 is 14 residues. The germline CDR1 and CDR2 sequences are GTSNPN and SVGIG (reference sequence). CDR3 in amino acids: CAWSNGNSGNTIYF. For the CDR3, the DNA is TGTGCCTGGAGTAACGGGAACTCTGGAAACACCATATATTTT.

The chain uses TRBV25-1 and TRBJ1-2; 8 bases agree with TRBD1. V was pared by 3 bases and J by 0 bases, with 9 bases of the junction left unmatched. The CDR3 is 17 residues long. The germline V gene encodes CDR1 MGHDK and CDR2 SYGVNS. Written as DNA, the CDR3 is TGTGCCAGCAGTGATCCGGAGCAGGGGGCAACTAACTATGGCTACACCTTC. Translating gives CASSDPEQGATNYGYTF.

This clone was observed once. The chain combines TRBV7-8 with TRBJ1-3; 8 nucleotides match TRBD1. V shed 1 base, J shed 9 bases, and the junction held 8 bases outside the gene matches. Germline CDR1 reads SGHVS; CDR2 reads FQNEAQ. CDR3 length: 15 residues. The CDR3 sequence is CASSLETGAFGTIYF. The CDR3 bases are TGTGCCAGCAGCTTAGAGACAGGGGCTTTCGGCACCATATATTTT.